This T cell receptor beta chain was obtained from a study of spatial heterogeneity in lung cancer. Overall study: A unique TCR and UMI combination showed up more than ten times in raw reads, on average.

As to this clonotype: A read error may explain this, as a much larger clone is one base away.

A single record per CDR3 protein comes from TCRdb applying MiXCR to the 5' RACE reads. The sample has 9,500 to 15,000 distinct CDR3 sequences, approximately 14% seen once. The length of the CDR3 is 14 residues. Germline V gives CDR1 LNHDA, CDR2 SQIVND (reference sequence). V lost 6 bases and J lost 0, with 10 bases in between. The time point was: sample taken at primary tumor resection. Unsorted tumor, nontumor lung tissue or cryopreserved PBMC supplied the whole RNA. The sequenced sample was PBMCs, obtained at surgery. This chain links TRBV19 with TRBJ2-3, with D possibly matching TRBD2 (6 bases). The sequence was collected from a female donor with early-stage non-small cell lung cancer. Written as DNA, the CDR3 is TGTGCCAGTAGGATGGGGGGTAGCACAGATACGCAGTATTTT. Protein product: CASRMGGSTDTQYF. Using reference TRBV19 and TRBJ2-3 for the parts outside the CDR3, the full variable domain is DGGITQSPKYLFRKEGQNVTLSCEQNLNHDAMYWYRQDPGQGLRLIYYSQIVNDFQKGDIAEGYSVSREKKESFPLTVTSAQKNPTAFYLCASRMGGSTDTQYFGPGTRLTVL.